These 15 T cell receptor beta chains came from one sample sequenced in a study of T-cell reconstitution after alpha-beta-depleted transplantation in children (dated by TCRdb to between 2015 and 2016). The treatment or condition label of this sample denotes: allogeneic hematopoietic cell transplantation with graft depleted of TCRalphabeta T cells and CD19 B cells. Libraries were constructed by PCR. Sequencing instrument: Illumina HiSeq 2500. TCR libraries were prepared with molecular barcoding, using unique molecular identifiers to normalize TCRbeta repertoire quantification. TCRdb handled the public reads itself, with Q25 trimming in fastp and clone calling in MiXCR, and kept productive beta chains. Rows with a matching CDR3 protein are joined into one entry that keeps the most common DNA and genes. The sample table shows about 980,000 distinct CDR3 sequences, and about 31% are seen once. The top ten hold about 28% of the sample.

Source: PBMCs, mostly from graft donor cells, taken 360 days after TCRalphabeta/CD19-depleted stem cell transplant. These TCRs come from a boy in the first two years of life who had a stem cell transplant for SCID, so the T cells may come from the graft donor.

In this sample, this clonotype turned up a few times. V and J are TRBV7-9 and TRBJ2-7; 9 nucleotides line up with TRBD1. V trimming: 5 bases; J trimming: 1 base; junction bases outside the gene matches: 12. The CDR3 runs 17 residues. Germline V lookup: CDR1 SEHNR, CDR2 FQNEAQ (reference sequence). The CDR3 DNA follows: TGTGCCAGCAGCCGGGCTGACCCGGGACAGGGATCCTACGAGCAGTACTTC. Translation: CASSRADPGQGSYEQYF.

This clonotype turned up a few times. The chain recombines TRBV7-2 with TRBJ2-5; D remains unclear. The CDR3 contains 16 residues. The germline V gene encodes CDR1 SGHTA and CDR2 FQGNSA. Trimming removed 5 bases from V and 1 base from J, with 17 bases in between. CDR3 amino acids: CASSLRGPAFQETQYF. The CDR3 coding sequence is TGTGCCAGCAGCCTAAGAGGACCTGCCTTCCAAGAGACCCAGTACTTC.

A few counts support this clonotype. The V call is TRBV20-1, the J call TRBJ2-7, with TRBD1 matching over 9 bases. CDR3 length equals 15 residues. The germline V gene encodes CDR1 DFQATT and CDR2 SNEGSKA (reference sequence). V trimming: 5 bases; J trimming: 0 bases; junction bases outside the gene matches: 8. CDR3 loop: CSARSGTGLSYEQYF. CDR3 bases: TGCAGTGCTCGAAGTGGGACAGGGCTCTCCTACGAGCAGTACTTC.

In this sample, this clonotype turned up a few times. The CDR3 DNA reads as TGCGCCAGCAGTCGACAGCTGAACACTGAAGCTTTCTTT. This encodes CASSRQLNTEAFF. V is TRBV5-1 and J is TRBJ1-1, with D possibly being TRBD1 (5 bases). Trimming shortened V by 5 bases and J by 0 bases, and 8 bases separated the two germline ends. CDR3 size: 13 residues. CDR1 and CDR2 (germline): SGHRS, YFSETQ.

This clonotype showed up many times. J is TRBJ2-3 and V is TRBV28; 8 bases agree with TRBD1. There are 16 residues in the CDR3. The V gene end was trimmed by 3 bases and the J gene end by 2 bases; junction bases not matched to a gene: 7. Germline V CDR1 and CDR2: MDHEN, SYDVKM. The CDR3 is CASSFLGTGHTDTQYF. CDR3 coding DNA: TGTGCCAGCAGTTTCCTTGGGACAGGTCACACAGATACGCAGTATTTT.

The CDR3 loop reads CASSPPLVNTDTQYF. In DNA form, the CDR3 reads TGTGCCAGCTCACCACCGTTGGTTAACACAGATACGCAGTATTTT. The chain combines TRBV18 with TRBJ2-3; D uncertain. The germline V and J ends were trimmed by 0 bases and 2 bases, with 9 bases remaining between them. This CDR3 has 15 amino acids. From germline, CDR1 is KGHSH and CDR2 LQKENI.

In its sample, this clonotype was seen a few times. The V gene is TRBV27, the J gene TRBJ2-1, with 13 positions matching TRBD2. Germline CDR1 MNHEY, CDR2 SMNVEV (reference sequence). CDR3 length: 17 residues. J lost 4 bases, V lost 6 bases, and 9 bases had no gene match. DNA of the CDR3: TGTGCCAGCAGCCCAACAGGACTAGCGGGGGTGTACAATGAGCAGTTCTTC. Amino acid sequence: CASSPTGLAGVYNEQFF.

The genes are TRBV5-1 and TRBJ2-7, with 7 positions matching TRBD1. J lost 3 bases, V lost 4 bases, and 10 bases had no gene match. CDR3 length: 15 amino acids. Germline V gives CDR1 SGHRS, CDR2 YFSETQ. In DNA, the CDR3 is TGCGCCAGCAGCCCCCAACCTGACAGGGTCTACGAGCAGTACTTC. Protein: CASSPQPDRVYEQYF.

There are a few counts of this clonotype. The chain carries TRBV12-3 or TRBV12-4 and TRBJ2-7; D not resolved. The V end lost 7 bases, the J end lost 5 bases, and 15 bases lay between the germline ends. This CDR3 has 13 residues. The CDR3 is CASTLEVYDEQYF. The CDR3 DNA follows: TGTGCCAGCACACTCGAGGTGTACGACGAGCAGTACTTC.

The rearrangement joins TRBV6-2 or TRBV6-3 to TRBJ2-1, with D maybe TRBD1 (7 bases). Germline loops: CDR1 MNHEY, CDR2 SVGEGT. V lost 4 bases to trimming and J lost 10 bases, with 23 bases between them. The CDR3 runs to 16 residues. The CDR3 here is CASSFGTVGQLREQFF. CDR3 nucleotides: TGTGCCAGCAGTTTCGGGACTGTGGGACAGCTTCGGGAGCAGTTCTTC.

The chain uses TRBV4-2 and TRBJ2-1; TRBD2 aligns across 9 bases. The CDR3 loop spans 15 amino acids. Per the germline V gene, CDR1 is LGHNA and CDR2 is YNFKEQ. V dropped 0 bases and J dropped 8; count of bases not matched to a gene: 5. The CDR3 bases are TGTGCCAGCAGCCAAGAAATGGTAGCGGGGGATGAGCAGTTCTTC. Residues: CASSQEMVAGDEQFF.

This clonotype came up many times. The chain carries TRBV25-1 and TRBJ2-1, with D perhaps TRBD2 (5 bases). The CDR3 covers 12 residues. The V gene lost 5 bases and the J gene lost 5 bases, with 7 bases spanning the gap. The germline gives CDR1 MGHDK, CDR2 SYGVNS. CDR3 nucleotide sequence: TGTGCCAGCAGTTTCGGGGACAATGAGCAGTTCTTC. Protein sequence: CASSFGDNEQFF.

This clonotype was observed a handful of times. The chain uses TRBV6-5 and TRBJ1-3; 8 bases are a match to TRBD1. J was trimmed by 4 bases and V by 5 bases; bases with no gene match: 7. The CDR3 has 15 residues. Per the germline V gene, CDR1 is MNHEY and CDR2 is SVGAGI. This CDR3 reads CASSPRQGAGNTIYF. The DNA of the CDR3 is TGTGCCAGCAGTCCCCGGCAGGGGGCAGGAAACACCATATATTTT.

This chain uses TRBV5-1 with TRBJ2-5; D is ambiguous. The CDR3 has 14 amino acids. The germline V gene has CDR1 SGHRS and CDR2 YFSETQ. The V gene lost 4 bases and the J gene lost 5 bases, with 15 bases spanning the gap. The CDR3 loop reads CASSLGVRLETQYF. In DNA form, the CDR3 reads TGCGCCAGCAGCCTTGGCGTCCGGCTGGAGACCCAGTACTTC.

The table lists this clonotype with many counts. The V and J genes are TRBV11-2 and TRBJ1-1; possible D gene TRBD1, 5 bases. Germline CDR1 and CDR2: SGHAT and FQNNGV. V was clipped by 5 bases and J by 0 bases, with 10 bases between them. This CDR3 has 14 residues. CDR3 region: CASSPRRVNTEAFF. Here the CDR3 DNA reads TGTGCCAGCAGCCCACGCAGGGTGAACACTGAAGCTTTCTTT.